Below, one T cell receptor beta chain is given with its context. Only in-frame clones appear in the TCRdb table, and some are missing; sequencing was by immunoSEQ multiplex PCR. The sample yields about 260,000 clones, 85% to 90% seen once. The sample originates from a study of blood T cell repertoires in COVID-19. Study-level information: COVID-19 samples from acute and convalescent phases originated in the United States, Italy and Spain.

In germline, CDR1 is MGHDK, CDR2 SYGVNS. V was cut by 0 bases and J by 5 bases, with 13 bases left in between. The CDR3 spans 15 residues. Participant ages covered about 18 to 95 years across about two dozen US areas. Within 2 weeks before study entry, exposed participants met a COVID-19 case. Source material: PBMCs or T cells enriched from blood (not recorded which). The chain uses TRBV25-1 and TRBJ1-2; TRBD1 is a possible D gene (5 bases). The origin of this receptor is a man in his forties or fifties who had been exposed to COVID-19. The DNA of the CDR3 is TGTGCCAGCAGTGAATATAAGACAGATCTTTATGGCTACACCTTC. Translating it yields CASSEYKTDLYGYTF.